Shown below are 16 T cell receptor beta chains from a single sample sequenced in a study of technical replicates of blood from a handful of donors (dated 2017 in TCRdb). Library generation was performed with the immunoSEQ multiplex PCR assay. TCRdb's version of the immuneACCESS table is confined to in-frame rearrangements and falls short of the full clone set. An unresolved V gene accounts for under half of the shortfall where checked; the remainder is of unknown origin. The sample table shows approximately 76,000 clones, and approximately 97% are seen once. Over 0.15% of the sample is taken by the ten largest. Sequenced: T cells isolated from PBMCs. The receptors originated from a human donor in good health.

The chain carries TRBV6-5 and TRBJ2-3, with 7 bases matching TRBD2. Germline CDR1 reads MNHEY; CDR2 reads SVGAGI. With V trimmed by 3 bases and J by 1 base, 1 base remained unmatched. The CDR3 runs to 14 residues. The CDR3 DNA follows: TGTGCCAGCAGTTATGCGGGGGGCACAGATACGCAGTATTTT. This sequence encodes CASSYAGGTDTQYF.

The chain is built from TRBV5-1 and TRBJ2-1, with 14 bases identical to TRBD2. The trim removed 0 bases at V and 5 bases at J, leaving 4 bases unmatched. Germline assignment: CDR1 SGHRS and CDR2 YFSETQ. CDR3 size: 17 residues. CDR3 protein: CASSLGLAGGPHNEQFF. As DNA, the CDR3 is TGCGCCAGCAGCTTGGGACTAGCGGGAGGGCCTCACAATGAGCAGTTCTTC.

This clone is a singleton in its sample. The CDR3 sequence is CASSAEGGRNQPQHF. The CDR3 nucleotides read TGTGCCAGCAGTGCTGAAGGGGGCCGCAATCAGCCCCAGCATTTT. This chain uses TRBV2 with TRBJ1-5; the match to TRBD1 covers 7 bases. CDR1 and CDR2 from the germline V gene are SNHLY and FYNNEI. The CDR3 is made up of 15 amino acids. V was clipped by 4 bases and J by 2 bases; unmatched bases: 5.

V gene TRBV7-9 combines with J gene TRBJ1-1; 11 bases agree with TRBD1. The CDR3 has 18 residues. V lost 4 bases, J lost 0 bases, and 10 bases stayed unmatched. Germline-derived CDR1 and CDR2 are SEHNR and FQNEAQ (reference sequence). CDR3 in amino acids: CASSSTRDRGVLNTEAFF. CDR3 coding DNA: TGTGCCAGCAGCTCGACTCGGGACAGGGGGGTCCTGAACACTGAAGCTTTCTTT.

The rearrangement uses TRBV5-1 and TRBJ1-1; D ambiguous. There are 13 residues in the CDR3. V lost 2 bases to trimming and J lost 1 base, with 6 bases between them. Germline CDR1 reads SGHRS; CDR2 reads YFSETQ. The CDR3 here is CASSFGENTEAFF. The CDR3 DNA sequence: TGCGCCAGCAGCTTCGGGGAGAACACTGAAGCTTTCTTT.

The CDR3 DNA reads TGTGCCAGCAGCCAAAGGAGTTTCTCCTACGAGCAGTACTTC. Translating gives CASSQRSFSYEQYF. The rearrangement joins TRBV7-8 to TRBJ2-7, with D unresolved. Germline V gives CDR1 SGHVS, CDR2 FQNEAQ. The CDR3 is made up of 14 amino acids. The V end was cut by 5 bases, the J end by 0 bases, with 11 bases between.

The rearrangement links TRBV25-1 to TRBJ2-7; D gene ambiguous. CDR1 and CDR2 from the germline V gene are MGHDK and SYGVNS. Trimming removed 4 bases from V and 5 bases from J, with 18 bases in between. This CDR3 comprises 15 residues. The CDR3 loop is CASSGGVNLVHEQYF. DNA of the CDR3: TGTGCCAGCAGTGGAGGTGTGAATTTGGTACACGAGCAGTACTTC.

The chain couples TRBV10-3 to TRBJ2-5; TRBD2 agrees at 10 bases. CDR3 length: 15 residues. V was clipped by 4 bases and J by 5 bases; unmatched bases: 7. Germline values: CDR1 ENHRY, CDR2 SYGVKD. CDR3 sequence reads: CAISGASSGSETQYF. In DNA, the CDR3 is TGTGCCATCAGTGGGGCTTCTAGCGGGAGCGAGACCCAGTACTTC.

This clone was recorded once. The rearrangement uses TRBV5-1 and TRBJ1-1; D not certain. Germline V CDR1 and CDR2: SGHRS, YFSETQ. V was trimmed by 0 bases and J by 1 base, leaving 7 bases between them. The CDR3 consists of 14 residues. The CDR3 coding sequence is TGCGCCAGCAGCTTGGTCCCAGGGAACACTGAAGCTTTCTTT. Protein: CASSLVPGNTEAFF.

CDR3 residues: CASSLVRSYEQYF. The CDR3 nucleotides read TGTGCCAGCAGCTTGGTTAGAAGCTACGAGCAGTACTTC. The chain employs TRBV5-5 and TRBJ2-7; D unclear. V lost 0 bases and J lost 3, with 7 bases in between. Per the germline V gene, CDR1 is SGHKS and CDR2 is YYEKEE (reference sequence). The CDR3 runs 13 residues. Supplemented by reference TRBV5-5 and TRBJ2-7, the full variable domain reads DAGVTQSPTHLIKTRGQQVTLRCSPISGHKSVSWYQQVLGQGPQFIFQYYEKEERGRGNFPDRFSARQFPNYSSELNVNALLLGDSALYLCASSLVRSYEQYFGPGTRLTVT.

The CDR3 protein is CASSSRGSGNTIYF. The CDR3 DNA sequence: TGTGCCAGCAGCTCCAGGGGGTCTGGAAACACCATATATTTT. The chain links TRBV11-3 to TRBJ1-3, with 7 bases aligning to TRBD1. The CDR3 contains 14 residues. The J segment lost 1 base and the V segment lost 4 bases, leaving 1 base of the junction unmatched. Germline CDR1 is SGHNT and CDR2 is YENEEA.

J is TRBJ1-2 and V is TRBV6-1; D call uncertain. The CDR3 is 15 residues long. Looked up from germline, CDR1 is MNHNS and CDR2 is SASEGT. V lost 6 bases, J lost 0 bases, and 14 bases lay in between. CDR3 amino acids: CASRNPDITNYGYTF. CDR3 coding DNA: TGTGCCAGCAGGAACCCCGACATAACTAACTATGGCTACACCTTC.

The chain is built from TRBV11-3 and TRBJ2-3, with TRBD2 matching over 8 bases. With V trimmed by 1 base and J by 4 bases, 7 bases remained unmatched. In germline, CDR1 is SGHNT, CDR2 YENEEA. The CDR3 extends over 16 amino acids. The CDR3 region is CASSLGRGVHPDTQYF. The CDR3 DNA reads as TGTGCCAGCAGCTTAGGGCGGGGGGTACACCCAGATACGCAGTATTTT.

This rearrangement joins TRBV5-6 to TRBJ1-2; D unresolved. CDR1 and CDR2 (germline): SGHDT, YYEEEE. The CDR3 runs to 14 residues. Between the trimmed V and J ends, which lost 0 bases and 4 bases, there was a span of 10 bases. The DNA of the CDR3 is TGTGCCAGCAGCTTGGGTGGAAGGAGCTATGGCTACACCTTC. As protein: CASSLGGRSYGYTF.

CDR3 amino acids: CASSPRRQGNTGELFF. CDR3 in DNA: TGCGCCAGCAGCCCCCGAAGACAGGGGAACACCGGGGAGCTGTTTTTT. The chain combines TRBV5-1 with TRBJ2-2; 7 bases map to TRBD1. With V trimmed by 4 bases and J by 1 base, 7 bases remained unmatched. Germline CDR1 and CDR2: SGHRS and YFSETQ. CDR3 length: 16 amino acids.

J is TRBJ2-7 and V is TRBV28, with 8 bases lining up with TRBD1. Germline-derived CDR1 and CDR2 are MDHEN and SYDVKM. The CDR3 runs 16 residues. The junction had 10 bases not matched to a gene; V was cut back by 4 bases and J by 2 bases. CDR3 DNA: TGTGCCAGCAGTTCCCCGGACAGGGATGCTCCCTACGAGCAGTACTTC. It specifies CASSSPDRDAPYEQYF.